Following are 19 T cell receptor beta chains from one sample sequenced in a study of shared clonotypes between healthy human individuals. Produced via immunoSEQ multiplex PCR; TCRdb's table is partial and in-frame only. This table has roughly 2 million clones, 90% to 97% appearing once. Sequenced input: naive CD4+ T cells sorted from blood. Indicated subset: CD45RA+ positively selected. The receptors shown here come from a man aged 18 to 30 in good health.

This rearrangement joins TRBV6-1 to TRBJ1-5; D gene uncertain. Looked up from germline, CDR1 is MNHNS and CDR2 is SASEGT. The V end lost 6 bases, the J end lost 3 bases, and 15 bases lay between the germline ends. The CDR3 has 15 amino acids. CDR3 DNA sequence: TGTGCCAGCAGGGCTTGGGCGGATTACAATCAGCCCCAGCATTTT. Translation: CASRAWADYNQPQHF.

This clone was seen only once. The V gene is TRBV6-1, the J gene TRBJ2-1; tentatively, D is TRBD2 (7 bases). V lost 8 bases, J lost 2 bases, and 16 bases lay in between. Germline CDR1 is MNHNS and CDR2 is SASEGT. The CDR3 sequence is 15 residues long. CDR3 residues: CASLDTGGAYNEQFF. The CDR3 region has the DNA TGTGCCAGCTTGGACACGGGGGGCGCCTACAATGAGCAGTTCTTC.

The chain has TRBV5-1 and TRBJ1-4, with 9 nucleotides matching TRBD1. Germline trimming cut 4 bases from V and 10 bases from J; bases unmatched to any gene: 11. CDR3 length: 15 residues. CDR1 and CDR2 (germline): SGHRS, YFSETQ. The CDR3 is CASSLERDRAGKLFF. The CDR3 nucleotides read TGCGCCAGCAGCCTCGAGCGGGACAGGGCCGGAAAACTGTTTTTT.

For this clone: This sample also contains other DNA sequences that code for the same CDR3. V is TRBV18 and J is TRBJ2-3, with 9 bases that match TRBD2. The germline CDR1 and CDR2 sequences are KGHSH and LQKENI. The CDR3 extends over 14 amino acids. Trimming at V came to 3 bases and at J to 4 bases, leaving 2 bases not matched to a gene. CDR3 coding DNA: TGTGCCAGCTCACCGGGACTAGCCCCAGATACGCAGTATTTT. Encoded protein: CASSPGLAPDTQYF.

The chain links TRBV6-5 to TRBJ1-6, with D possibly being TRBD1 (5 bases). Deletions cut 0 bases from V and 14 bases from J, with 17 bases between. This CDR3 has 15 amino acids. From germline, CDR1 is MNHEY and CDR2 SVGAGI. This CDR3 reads CASSYSTGPAEALHF. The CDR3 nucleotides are TGTGCCAGCAGTTACTCCACGGGGCCCGCCGAGGCCCTCCACTTT.

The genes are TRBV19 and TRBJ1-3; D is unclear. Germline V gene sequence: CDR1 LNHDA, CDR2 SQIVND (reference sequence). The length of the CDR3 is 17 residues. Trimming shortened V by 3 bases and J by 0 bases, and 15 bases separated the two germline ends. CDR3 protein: CASSISISDFSGNTIYF. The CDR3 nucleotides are TGTGCCAGTAGTATTTCGATTAGCGACTTCTCTGGAAACACCATATATTTT.

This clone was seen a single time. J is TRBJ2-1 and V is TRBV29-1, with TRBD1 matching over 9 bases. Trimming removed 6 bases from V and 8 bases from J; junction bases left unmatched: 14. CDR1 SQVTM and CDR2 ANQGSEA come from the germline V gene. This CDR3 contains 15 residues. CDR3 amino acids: CSVPLGGTGMHEQFF. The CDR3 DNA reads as TGCAGCGTCCCCCTGGGCGGGACAGGGATGCATGAGCAGTTCTTC.

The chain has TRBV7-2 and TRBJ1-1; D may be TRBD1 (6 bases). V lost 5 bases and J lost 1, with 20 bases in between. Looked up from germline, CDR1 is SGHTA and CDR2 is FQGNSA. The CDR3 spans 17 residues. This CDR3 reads CASSIGGLGGRNTEAFF. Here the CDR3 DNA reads TGTGCCAGCAGCATTGGAGGTTTAGGGGGAAGGAACACTGAAGCTTTCTTT.

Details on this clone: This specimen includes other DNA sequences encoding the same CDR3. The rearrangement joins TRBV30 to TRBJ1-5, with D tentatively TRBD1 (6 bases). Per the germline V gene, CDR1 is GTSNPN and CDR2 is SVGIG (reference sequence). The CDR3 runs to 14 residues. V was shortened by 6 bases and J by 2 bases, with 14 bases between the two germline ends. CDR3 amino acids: CACPAEGGNQPQHF. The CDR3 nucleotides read TGTGCCTGCCCAGCTGAGGGGGGCAATCAGCCCCAGCATTTT. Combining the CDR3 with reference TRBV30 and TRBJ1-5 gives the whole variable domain SQTIHQWPATLVQPVGSPLSLECTVEGTSNPNLYWYRQAAGRGLQLLFYSVGIGQISSEVPQNLSASRPQDRQFILSSKKLLLSDSGFYLCACPAEGGNQPQHFGDGTRLSIL.

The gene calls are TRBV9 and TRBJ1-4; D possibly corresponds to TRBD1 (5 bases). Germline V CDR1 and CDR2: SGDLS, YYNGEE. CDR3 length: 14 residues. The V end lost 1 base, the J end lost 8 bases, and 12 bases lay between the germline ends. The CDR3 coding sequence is TGTGCCAGCAGCGTACTGGGGACTGGGGAAAAACTGTTTTTT. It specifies CASSVLGTGEKLFF.

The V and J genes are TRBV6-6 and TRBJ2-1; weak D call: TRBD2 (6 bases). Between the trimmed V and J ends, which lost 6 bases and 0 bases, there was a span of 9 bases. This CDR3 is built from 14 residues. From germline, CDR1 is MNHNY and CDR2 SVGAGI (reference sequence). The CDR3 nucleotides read TGTGCCAGCAGCGCGGGGAGCTCCTACAATGAGCAGTTCTTC. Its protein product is CASSAGSSYNEQFF.

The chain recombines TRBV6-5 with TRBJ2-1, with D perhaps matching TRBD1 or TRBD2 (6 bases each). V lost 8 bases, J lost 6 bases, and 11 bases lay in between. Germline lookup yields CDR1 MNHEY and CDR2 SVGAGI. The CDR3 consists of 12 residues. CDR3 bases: TGTGCCAGCGGCTGGGGGGCCAATGAGCAGTTCTTC. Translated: CASGWGANEQFF.

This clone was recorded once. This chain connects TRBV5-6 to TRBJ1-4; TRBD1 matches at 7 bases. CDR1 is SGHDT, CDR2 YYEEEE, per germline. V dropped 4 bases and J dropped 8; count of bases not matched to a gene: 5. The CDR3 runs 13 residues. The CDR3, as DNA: TGTGCCAGCAGCCGACAGGGCGCGGAAAAACTGTTTTTT. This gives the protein CASSRQGAEKLFF.

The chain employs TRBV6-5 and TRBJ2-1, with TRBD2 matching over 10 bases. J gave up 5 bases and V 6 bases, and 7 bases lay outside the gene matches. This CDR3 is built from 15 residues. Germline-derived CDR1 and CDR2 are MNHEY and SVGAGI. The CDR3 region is CASRKPGLAHNEQFF. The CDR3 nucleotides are TGTGCCAGCAGAAAGCCGGGACTAGCGCACAATGAGCAGTTCTTC.

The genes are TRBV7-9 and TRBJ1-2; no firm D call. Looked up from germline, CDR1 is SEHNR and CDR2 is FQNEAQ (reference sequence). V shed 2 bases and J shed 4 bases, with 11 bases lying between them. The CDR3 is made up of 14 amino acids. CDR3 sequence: CASSLSDASYGYTF. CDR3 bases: TGTGCCAGCAGCTTATCGGACGCGAGCTATGGCTACACCTTC.

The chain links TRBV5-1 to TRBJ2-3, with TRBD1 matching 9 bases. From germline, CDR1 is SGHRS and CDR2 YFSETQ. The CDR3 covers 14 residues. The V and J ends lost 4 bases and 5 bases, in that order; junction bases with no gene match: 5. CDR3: CASSGGTGKDTQYF. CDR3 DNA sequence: TGCGCCAGCAGCGGGGGGACAGGGAAAGATACGCAGTATTTT.

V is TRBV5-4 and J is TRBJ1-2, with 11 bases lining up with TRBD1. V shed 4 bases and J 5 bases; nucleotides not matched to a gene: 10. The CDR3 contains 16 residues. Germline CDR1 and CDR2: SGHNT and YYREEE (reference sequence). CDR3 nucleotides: TGTGCCAGCAGCCAAGGACAGGGGGCGGGCGGGTATGGCTACACCTTC. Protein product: CASSQGQGAGGYGYTF.

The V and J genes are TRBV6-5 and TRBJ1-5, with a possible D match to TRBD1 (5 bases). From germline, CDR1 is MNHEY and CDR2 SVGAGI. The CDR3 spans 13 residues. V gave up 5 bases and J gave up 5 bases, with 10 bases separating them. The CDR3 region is CASSRQFDQPQHF. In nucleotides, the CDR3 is TGTGCCAGCAGTAGACAGTTCGATCAGCCCCAGCATTTT.

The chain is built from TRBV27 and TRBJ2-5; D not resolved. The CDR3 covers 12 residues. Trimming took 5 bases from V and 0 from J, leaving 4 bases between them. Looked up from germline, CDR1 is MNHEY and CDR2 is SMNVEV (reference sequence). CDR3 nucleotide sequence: TGTGCCAGCAGTCCGAACCAAGAGACCCAGTACTTC. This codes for CASSPNQETQYF.